This T cell receptor beta chain was found in a study of blood T cell repertoires in COVID-19. For the study at large: Sources were T cells, B-cell-depleted T cells, or PBMCs; the material itself was cDNA or gDNA.

Generated by immunoSEQ multiplex PCR, the TCRdb table keeps only in-frame clones and is missing some. The top ten hold around 4.6% of the sample, which has 200,000 to 250,000 clones, approximately 83% seen once. Looked up from germline, CDR1 is SGHTA and CDR2 is FQGNSA. V dropped 1 base and J dropped 9; count of bases not matched to a gene: 3. The CDR3 sequence is 12 residues long. Each participant's cohort was designated according to participant-reported clinical history. It was within 2 weeks before study entry that exposed participants met a COVID-19 case. This TCR was sampled from a woman aged 45-59 years who had been exposed to COVID-19. The chain has TRBV7-2 and TRBJ2-7; 7 bases are a match to TRBD1. Material for sequencing was PBMCs or T cells enriched from blood (not recorded which). CDR3 in DNA: TGTGCCAGCAGCTTAGGACAGGGTCGGCAGTACTTC. This gives the protein CASSLGQGRQYF.